This is a list of T cell receptor beta chains from one sample in a study of shared clonotypes between healthy human individuals. Using immunoSEQ multiplex PCR, the repertoire was profiled, and TCRdb retains in-frame clones only, with some absent. The sample carries some 1,400,000 clones, about 96% recorded once. What was sequenced was naive CD4+ T cells sorted from blood. These receptors came from a man aged 30 to 39 in good health. The CDR3 runs from the conserved cysteine through the conserved F or W. D genes are given only for firm matches. Some rows have no size entry. The others give once, few or many, or a class for an expanded clone.

>TRBJ2-3|NA|TRBV25-1|NA
CASSGYLGVVTDTQYF
TGTGCCAGCAGTGGTTACCTGGGGGTTGTGACAGATACGCAGTATTTT
>TRBJ1-1|TRBD1|TRBV5-1|NA
CASSRRTGTEAFF
TGCGCCAGCAGCCGCCGGACAGGGACTGAAGCTTTCTTT
>TRBJ2-1|TRBD2|TRBV10-3|NA
CAISERTSGIYNEQFF
TGTGCCATCAGTGAGAGGACTAGCGGAATCTACAATGAGCAGTTCTTC
>TRBJ2-5|NA|TRBV19|NA
CASTFPSGQGVETQYF
TGTGCCAGTACCTTCCCGTCGGGCCAGGGAGTGGAGACCCAGTACTTC
>TRBJ2-7|NA|TRBV4-3|NA
CASSQFGPSYEQYF
TGCGCCAGCAGCCAATTTGGCCCGAGCTACGAGCAGTACTTC
>TRBJ1-1|NA|TRBV5-4|NA
CASRRVGEMNTEAFF
TGTGCCAGCAGACGAGTTGGTGAGATGAACACTGAAGCTTTCTTT
>TRBJ2-7|TRBD2|TRBV7-8|NA
CASSLTSGRAGEQYF
TGTGCCAGCAGCTTAACTAGCGGGAGGGCCGGAGAGCAGTACTTC
>TRBJ2-3|NA|TRBV5-1|once
CASSLPSTDTQYF
TGCGCCAGCAGCTTGCCGAGCACAGATACGCAGTATTTT
>TRBJ2-1|NA|TRBV4-1|NA
CASSQWGSTVSSYNEQFF
TGCGCCAGCAGCCAATGGGGGTCGACCGTTAGCTCCTACAATGAGCAGTTCTTC
>TRBJ1-1|NA|TRBV2|NA
CASCRDEGTEAFF
TGTGCCAGCTGCCGGGATGAGGGCACTGAAGCTTTCTTT
>TRBJ1-2|NA|TRBV5-1|NA
CASSFPKRDYGYTF
TGCGCCAGCAGCTTCCCCAAGCGCGACTATGGCTACACCTTC
>TRBJ2-7|NA|TRBV18|once
CASSDILAYEQYF
TGTGCCAGCTCGGACATACTGGCCTACGAGCAGTACTTC
>TRBJ2-1|NA|TRBV5-1|NA
CASRPIGRGLANEQFF
TGCGCCAGCAGGCCTATCGGGCGGGGGCTAGCGAATGAGCAGTTCTTC
>TRBJ2-4|TRBD1|TRBV28|NA
CATHSPRDRTKNIQYF
TGTGCCACTCATTCCCCCCGGGACAGGACAAAAAACATTCAGTACTTC
>TRBJ1-2|TRBD1|TRBV19|NA
CASSTTGTASYGYTF
TGTGCCAGTAGCACAACCGGGACAGCTTCCTATGGCTACACCTTC
>TRBJ2-5|TRBD2|TRBV19|NA
CASREREGRETQYF
TGTGCCAGTAGGGAGCGGGAGGGGCGAGAGACCCAGTACTTC
>TRBJ2-7|NA|TRBV10-2|NA
CASSEGGLYEQYF
TGCGCCAGCAGTGAGGGGGGGCTCTACGAGCAGTACTTC
>TRBJ2-1|NA|TRBV5-1|NA
CASSPGPFTDNEQFF
TGCGCCAGCAGCCCCGGACCGTTTACGGACAATGAGCAGTTCTTC
>TRBJ1-5|NA|TRBV7-2|NA
CASSYNNQPQHF
TGTGCCAGCAGCTACAACAATCAGCCCCAGCATTTT
>TRBJ2-5|NA|TRBV5-1|NA
CASSSGAQETQYF
TGCGCCAGCAGCTCGGGAGCTCAAGAGACCCAGTACTTC
>TRBJ2-3|TRBD2|TRBV30|NA
CVGQRGSTDTQYF
TGTGTAGGCCAGCGGGGGAGCACAGATACGCAGTATTTT
>TRBJ2-6|TRBD2|TRBV9|NA
CASSVGPGGGRSGANVLTF
TGTGCCAGCAGCGTAGGTCCGGGGGGAGGGCGATCTGGGGCCAACGTCCTGACTTTC
>TRBJ1-1|NA|TRBV29-1|NA
CSARIIDSQNTEAFF
TGCAGCGCCCGAATTATTGACAGCCAAAACACTGAAGCTTTCTTT
>TRBJ2-3|NA|TRBV14|NA
CASSHLGGDTQYF
TGTGCCAGCAGCCACCTAGGCGGCGATACGCAGTATTTT
>TRBJ2-1|TRBD2|TRBV13|NA
CASSPGLAGDYRNNEQFF
TGTGCCAGCAGTCCCGGACTAGCGGGGGACTACCGTAACAATGAGCAGTTCTTC
>TRBJ2-3|NA|TRBV27|once
CASSLLHSLGTDTQYF
TGTGCCAGCAGTTTATTGCACTCGCTTGGGACAGATACGCAGTATTTT
>TRBJ1-1|NA|TRBV6-1|NA
CASSEITGPAVAFF
TGTGCCAGCAGTGAAATCACCGGGCCCGCGGTAGCTTTCTTT
>TRBJ1-2|TRBD1|TRBV5-5|NA
CASSFRQGATSDGYTF
TGTGCCAGCAGCTTCAGGCAGGGGGCCACCTCGGATGGCTACACCTTC
>TRBJ2-1|TRBD1|TRBV5-6|NA
CASSLAAGGQTYNEQFF
TGTGCCAGCAGCTTGGCGGCAGGGGGCCAAACTTACAATGAGCAGTTCTTC
>TRBJ2-7|NA|TRBV7-2|NA
CASTRVSYEQYF
TGTGCCAGCACAAGGGTCTCCTACGAGCAGTACTTC
>TRBJ2-7|NA|TRBV6-5|NA
CASTPRGGSGYEQYF
TGTGCCAGCACTCCTCGAGGAGGGTCAGGTTACGAGCAGTACTTC
>TRBJ2-6|NA|TRBV18|NA
CASSPRGAGANVLTF
TGTGCCAGCTCACCAAGGGGGGCTGGGGCCAACGTCCTGACTTTC
>TRBJ2-7|TRBD2|TRBV19|NA
CASSKGGSFYEQYF
TGTGCCAGTAGTAAGGGCGGGAGTTTCTACGAGCAGTACTTC
>TRBJ2-7|NA|TRBV5-4|once
CAFGGTVYEQYF
TGTGCTTTCGGCGGGACGGTCTACGAGCAGTACTTC
>TRBJ2-5|NA|TRBV5-4|NA
CASSLMIGGETQYF
TGTGCCAGCAGCTTAATGATCGGGGGAGAGACCCAGTACTTC
>TRBJ2-3|NA|TRBV18|NA
CASSPPRPNSDTQYF
TGTGCCAGCTCACCCCCCCGGCCCAATTCAGATACGCAGTATTTT
>TRBJ2-3|NA|TRBV27|once
CASSSGGTDTQYF
TGTGCCAGCAGTTCCGGCGGGACAGATACGCAGTATTTT
>TRBJ1-3|NA|TRBV14|once
CASSQDRVGQVISGNTIYF
TGTGCCAGCAGCCAAGATCGGGTGGGACAAGTAATATCTGGAAACACCATATATTTT
>TRBJ2-2|TRBD2|TRBV4-3|NA
CASSQERIGLAGTNTGELFF
TGCGCCAGCAGCCAAGAAAGGATAGGACTAGCGGGGACGAACACCGGGGAGCTGTTTTTT
>TRBJ1-4|NA|TRBV29-1|NA
CSVCGRANEKLFF
TGCAGCGTTTGTGGGCGGGCTAATGAAAAACTGTTTTTT
>TRBJ2-7|TRBD1|TRBV5-1|NA
CASSLSGTAYEQYF
TGCGCCAGCAGCTTGTCCGGGACAGCTTACGAGCAGTACTTC
>TRBJ2-1|TRBD2|TRBV29-1|NA
CSVEAHGAGGGNEQFF
TGCAGCGTCGAAGCACATGGGGCGGGAGGTGGGAATGAGCAGTTCTTC
>TRBJ2-4|TRBD2|TRBV2|NA
CASSEAEIAGGLAKNIQYF
TGTGCCAGCAGTGAAGCTGAAATAGCGGGGGGCCTAGCCAAAAACATTCAGTACTTC
>TRBJ1-1|NA|TRBV9|NA
CASSVMGNTEAFF
TGTGCCAGCAGCGTAATGGGGAACACTGAAGCTTTCTTT
>TRBJ2-7|TRBD2|TRBV27|NA
CASNQNLGLAVYEQYF
TGTGCCAGCAATCAAAATCTTGGACTAGCGGTCTACGAGCAGTACTTC
>TRBJ1-5|TRBD1|TRBV9|NA
CASSGTGSNQPQHF
TGTGCCAGCAGCGGGACAGGGAGTAATCAGCCCCAGCATTTT
>TRBJ2-2|TRBD2|TRBV27|NA
CASSLLAGTGELFF
TGTGCCAGCAGTCTACTAGCGGGAACCGGGGAGCTGTTTTTT
>TRBJ2-1|TRBD2|TRBV19|NA
CASSVLAGVREQFF
TGTGCCAGTAGTGTACTAGCGGGAGTCCGGGAGCAGTTCTTC
>TRBJ2-1|NA|TRBV7-8|NA
CASSLASSYNEQFF
TGTGCCAGCAGCTTAGCTAGCTCCTACAATGAGCAGTTCTTC
>TRBJ2-5|TRBD2|TRBV28|NA
CASSPLTGGRTRETQYF
TGTGCCAGCAGCCCTTTGACTGGCGGGAGGACGCGGGAGACCCAGTACTTC
>TRBJ2-7|NA|TRBV18|NA
CASSDLSGFREQYF
TGTGCCAGCTCAGATCTATCGGGTTTTCGGGAGCAGTACTTC
>TRBJ2-7|TRBD1|TRBV6-1|NA
CASSTQGNYEQYF
TGTGCCAGCAGTACACAGGGGAACTACGAGCAGTACTTC
>TRBJ1-2|TRBD1|TRBV6-5|NA
CASSLTGRNGYTF
TGTGCCAGCAGTTTGACAGGGAGGAATGGCTACACCTTC
>TRBJ1-5|NA|TRBV10-2|NA
CASSSGRGAQPQHF
TGCGCCAGCAGTTCCGGCAGGGGTGCGCAGCCCCAGCATTTT
>TRBJ2-4|NA|TRBV27|NA
CASRSTGLAKNIQYF
TGTGCCAGCAGATCAACAGGGTTGGCCAAAAACATTCAGTACTTC
>TRBJ2-3|TRBD2|TRBV29-1|few
CSVATSGTDTQYF
TGCAGCGTTGCGACTAGCGGCACAGATACGCAGTATTTT
>TRBJ1-3|TRBD1|TRBV9|NA
CASGDRGLPGNTIYF
TGTGCCAGCGGGGACAGGGGGCTTCCTGGAAACACCATATATTTT